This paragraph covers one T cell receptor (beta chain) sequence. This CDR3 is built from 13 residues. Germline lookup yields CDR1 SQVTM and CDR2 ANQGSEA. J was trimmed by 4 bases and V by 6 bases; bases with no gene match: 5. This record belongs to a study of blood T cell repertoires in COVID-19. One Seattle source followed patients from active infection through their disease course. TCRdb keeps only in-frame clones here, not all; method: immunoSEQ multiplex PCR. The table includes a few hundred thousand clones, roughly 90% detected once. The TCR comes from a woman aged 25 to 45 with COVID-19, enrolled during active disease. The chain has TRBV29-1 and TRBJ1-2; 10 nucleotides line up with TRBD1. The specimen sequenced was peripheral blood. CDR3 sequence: CSVPGTGAYGYTF. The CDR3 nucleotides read TGCAGCGTCCCCGGGACAGGGGCCTATGGCTACACCTTC.